These 22 T cell receptor beta chains originate from one sample sequenced in a study of vaccination and CD4 T cells after COVID-19. Treatment meaning: roughly 11-day PBMC culture with coronavirus spike peptide pools or control peptides (ViraFEST assay). Researchers used the Oncomine TCR Beta short-read assay to sequence DNA from cultured CD4+ T cells. TCRdb reanalysed the PCR reads using MiXCR and keeps one entry per CDR3 protein. Among fewer than 20,000 distinct CDR3 sequences listed, 72% were seen once. What these receptors recognize is not known. Sequenced input: CD4+ T cells from blood, cultured in vitro. The receptors were gathered from a human donor who had recovered from COVID-19.

The genes are TRBV7-2 and TRBJ2-1; 8 bases agree with TRBD1. The germline gives CDR1 SGHTA, CDR2 FQGNSA. Trimming removed 5 bases from V and 4 bases from J; junction bases left unmatched: 7. The CDR3 runs 15 residues. The CDR3 loop reads CASSKAGGGYNEQFF. The CDR3 bases are TGTGCCAGCAGCAAGGCAGGGGGCGGGTACAATGAGCAGTTCTTC.

This clonotype was observed a single time. The chain carries TRBV6-4 and TRBJ2-3, with D maybe TRBD2 (5 bases). CDR1 and CDR2 from the germline V gene are MRHNA and SNTAGT. Trimming removed 6 bases from V and 4 bases from J, with 11 bases in between. The CDR3 extends over 13 amino acids. CDR3 nucleotides: TGTGCCAGCAGCCGGAGGCGAGCAGATACGCAGTATTTT. This codes for CASSRRRADTQYF.

V usage is TRBV20-1 and J usage is TRBJ2-7; D not certain. V lost 8 bases and J 4 bases, leaving 15 bases between the germline ends. The CDR3 has 12 amino acids. The V gene's germline CDR1 is DFQATT and CDR2 SNEGSKA (reference sequence). The CDR3 is CSPPGTWYEQYF. CDR3 bases: TGCAGTCCCCCCGGTACTTGGTACGAGCAGTACTTC.

The V and J genes are TRBV19 and TRBJ2-7; no definite D call. The germline V gene has CDR1 LNHDA and CDR2 SQIVND (reference sequence). Trimming pared 7 bases from V and 5 bases from J, leaving 12 bases between. This CDR3 has 12 amino acids. In DNA, the CDR3 is TGTGCCAGTAAAGGTGGAGTAGACGAGCAGTACTTC. It specifies CASKGGVDEQYF.

The chain employs TRBV2 and TRBJ1-5; possible D gene TRBD1, 5 bases. The CDR3 is 17 amino acids. V lost 7 bases, J lost 0 bases, and 19 bases lay in between. Germline V lookup: CDR1 SNHLY, CDR2 FYNNEI. CDR3 sequence: CASTKEGFRGSNQPQHF. The CDR3, as DNA: TGTGCCAGCACCAAAGAGGGGTTTCGAGGTAGCAATCAGCCCCAGCATTTT.

The chain employs TRBV20-1 and TRBJ2-7; 9 bases align to TRBD2. Germline V gene lookup returns CDR1 DFQATT and CDR2 SNEGSKA (reference sequence). The ends lost 3 bases at V and 10 bases at J; junction bases unmatched: 13. This CDR3 is built from 14 residues. The DNA for the CDR3 is TGCAGTGCTAGGTTCGGGCTAGCGGGATACCCCCAGTACTTC. Its protein is CSARFGLAGYPQYF.

For the CDR3, the DNA is TGTGCCAGCAGTTTAATAGAGAGCCGGGGACGGGCCCAGCATTTT. Encoded protein: CASSLIESRGRAQHF. The chain couples TRBV28 to TRBJ1-5; weak D call: TRBD1 (5 bases). CDR3 length: 15 residues. Germline lookup yields CDR1 MDHEN and CDR2 SYDVKM. V was clipped by 2 bases and J by 11 bases, with 19 bases between them.

This clonotype was observed a single time. The chain joins TRBV30 to TRBJ2-5; a weak D match, TRBD2 (5 bases). Per the germline V gene, CDR1 is GTSNPN and CDR2 is SVGIG (reference sequence). V gave up 2 bases and J gave up 1 base, with 14 bases separating them. CDR3 length: 15 amino acids. CDR3 region: CAWSPPGRLQETQYF. For the CDR3, the DNA is TGTGCCTGGAGTCCCCCGGGAAGGCTCCAAGAGACCCAGTACTTC.

The chain uses TRBV19 and TRBJ1-1; 8 bases fit TRBD1. Germline values: CDR1 LNHDA, CDR2 SQIVND (reference sequence). Trimming at V came to 4 bases and at J to 6 bases, leaving 7 bases not matched to a gene. The CDR3 has 14 residues. The CDR3 region is CASSTWTGSAEAFF. The CDR3 nucleotides are TGTGCCAGTAGTACATGGACAGGGTCGGCTGAAGCTTTCTTT. Filled out from reference TRBV19 and TRBJ1-1, the complete variable domain reads DGGITQSPKYLFRKEGQNVTLSCEQNLNHDAMYWYRQDPGQGLRLIYYSQIVNDFQKGDIAEGYSVSREKKESFPLTVTSAQKNPTAFYLCASSTWTGSAEAFFGQGTRLTVV.

The V gene is TRBV7-8, the J gene TRBJ2-7, with D unclear. V lost 4 bases, J lost 2 bases, and 15 bases lay in between. This CDR3 spans 15 amino acids. Germline assignment: CDR1 SGHVS and CDR2 FQNEAQ. This chain's CDR3 is CASSSVDPTPYEQYF. The CDR3 bases are TGTGCCAGCAGCTCAGTCGACCCAACTCCCTACGAGCAGTACTTC.

V is TRBV15 and J is TRBJ1-1, with D possibly TRBD1 on 6 matching bases. Between the trimmed V and J ends, which lost 0 bases and 10 bases, there was a span of 18 bases. Per germline, CDR1 LNHNV and CDR2 YYDKDF (reference sequence). CDR3 size: 15 residues. The CDR3 sequence: CATSRDRGGRDGAFF. CDR3 DNA: TGTGCCACCAGCAGAGATCGCGGGGGGCGCGACGGAGCTTTCTTT.

DNA of the CDR3: TGCAGTGCTACCTTTCCTAGCGGGAGGCTCTACGAGCAGTACTTC. Protein product: CSATFPSGRLYEQYF. The V gene is TRBV20-1, the J gene TRBJ2-7, with 11 bases matching TRBD2. Germline-derived CDR1 and CDR2 are DFQATT and SNEGSKA (reference sequence). CDR3 length: 15 amino acids. Trimming cost V 4 bases and J 3 bases; bases outside gene matches: 8.

This chain joins TRBV20-1 and TRBJ2-1; a weak D match, TRBD2 (6 bases). V shed 6 bases and J shed 4 bases, with 16 bases lying between them. Looked up from germline, CDR1 is DFQATT and CDR2 is SNEGSKA (reference sequence). CDR3 length equals 14 residues. The CDR3 bases are TGCAGTGCGATAACTAGCTCCGGTTACAATGAGCAGTTCTTC. Its translation: CSAITSSGYNEQFF.

The chain carries TRBV7-2 and TRBJ1-1; weak D call: TRBD1 (5 bases). This CDR3 comprises 14 residues. Trimming removed 3 bases from V and 7 bases from J, with 15 bases in between. Germline assignment: CDR1 SGHTA and CDR2 FQGNSA. CDR3 nucleotide sequence: TGTGCCAGCAGCTTCGGGGGGGGTGGTCGTGAAGCTTTCTTT. Encoded protein: CASSFGGGGREAFF.

CDR3 nucleotides: TGTGCCAGCACCCCCGGAGCAGGGATATCAGAGACCCAGTACTTC. It translates to CASTPGAGISETQYF. This chain joins TRBV14 and TRBJ2-5, with D possibly being TRBD1 (5 bases). Trimming cost V 7 bases and J 4 bases, with 19 bases left between them. Germline V gives CDR1 SGHDN, CDR2 FVKESK. The CDR3 runs to 15 residues.

This clonotype was detected a few times. This chain links TRBV11-2 with TRBJ1-1; D is undetermined. V lost 5 bases, J lost 1 base, and 14 bases lay in between. Germline CDR1 SGHAT, CDR2 FQNNGV. The CDR3 extends over 15 amino acids. Here the CDR3 DNA reads TGTGCCAGCAGCCCACGTCTACGCCAGAACACTGAAGCTTTCTTT. It specifies CASSPRLRQNTEAFF.

The J gene is TRBJ1-5, the V gene TRBV30, with D uncertain. The CDR3 totals 14 residues. Deletions cut 0 bases from V and 6 bases from J, with 12 bases between. The germline CDR1 and CDR2 sequences are GTSNPN and SVGIG (reference sequence). The DNA for the CDR3 is TGTGCCTGGAGTGTAGGCCAGGTAGGTCAGCCCCAGCATTTT. Its protein product is CAWSVGQVGQPQHF.

This clonotype was observed a single time. J is TRBJ1-1 and V is TRBV19, with 7 bases matching TRBD1. CDR3 length: 18 residues. V shed 2 bases and J 0 bases; nucleotides not matched to a gene: 12. Germline V lookup: CDR1 LNHDA, CDR2 SQIVND (reference sequence). The DNA for the CDR3 is TGTGCCAGTAGTATATCCCAGGGGGGGAGGACGATGAACACTGAAGCTTTCTTT. It specifies CASSISQGGRTMNTEAFF.

The table lists this clonotype with a count of one. The chain links TRBV7-2 to TRBJ1-2, with unresolved D. V was pared by 1 base and J by 9 bases, with 15 bases between. Germline V gene lookup returns CDR1 SGHTA and CDR2 FQGNSA. This CDR3 is 14 amino acids long. CDR3 sequence reads: CASSLDGPGGSYTF. The CDR3 DNA is TGTGCCAGCAGCTTAGACGGTCCGGGCGGGAGCTACACCTTC.

V and J are TRBV20-1 and TRBJ2-5, with a tentative D call TRBD1 (5 bases). The V and J ends lost 7 bases and 7 bases respectively, with 13 bases between them. Germline-derived CDR1 and CDR2 are DFQATT and SNEGSKA (reference sequence). The CDR3 length is 11 residues. The CDR3 here is CSGQGLSTQYF. The CDR3, as DNA: TGCAGTGGCCAGGGCTTGTCGACCCAGTACTTC.

This clonotype was observed a handful of times. The CDR3 spells CASSEGSRFMNGYTF. In DNA form, the CDR3 reads TGTGCCAGCAGTGAGGGCAGTAGGTTTATGAATGGCTACACCTTC. The chain recombines TRBV25-1 with TRBJ1-2; no clear D gene. V lost 3 bases and J lost 6, with 17 bases in between. This CDR3 contains 15 residues. Looked up from germline, CDR1 is MGHDK and CDR2 is SYGVNS.

The CDR3 region has the DNA TGTGCCAGCAGTTACGGCCCAGGGGGGTTCACTGAAGCTTTCTTT. Encoded protein: CASSYGPGGFTEAFF. The chain couples TRBV6-5 to TRBJ1-1; TRBD1 matches 7 bases. The germline gives CDR1 MNHEY, CDR2 SVGAGI. The CDR3 is 15 residues long. V gave up 2 bases and J gave up 4 bases; unmatched junction bases: 7.